The rows below give T cell receptor beta chains drawn from one sample of a study of T cells in Graves' hyperthyroidism and ophthalmopathy. TCRdb re-derived calls from the multiplex PCR reads in MiXCR, one entry per CDR3 protein. The sample carries approximately 500,000 distinct CDR3 sequences, more than 45% recorded once. Sample: peripheral blood or thyroid tissue (not recorded which). The receptor source for this set is a woman between 18 and 29 years old with Graves' hyperthyroidism. Each CDR3 is given with its conserved first and last residue. The order of the fields is D gene, J gene, V gene, clone size, CDR3 DNA, CDR3 protein. The D gene is left open where the match is weak. Size is omitted from some rows. Given values are once, few, many or a class for expanded clones.

-	TRBJ2-5	TRBV20-1	-	TGCAGTGCTAGAAATAGGGACACCGAGACCCAGTACTTC	CSARNRDTETQYF
TRBD2	TRBJ2-7	TRBV29-1	few	TGCAGCGTTGAAGGCGGGAGGCCCTACAATGAGCAGTACTTC	CSVEGGRPYNEQYF
-	TRBJ1-2	TRBV6-4	-	TGTGCCAGCAGTGACTCGCCCCCAGGGTCTAACTATGGCTACACCTTC	CASSDSPPGSNYGYTF
-	TRBJ1-5	TRBV7-2	-	TGCGCCAGCAGCCAGTTGACAAGTTTTTCCCAGCATTTT	CASSQLTSFSQHF
-	TRBJ2-7	TRBV27	-	TGTGCCAGCAGTTTCTCCGACAGGAGATACGAGCAGTACTTC	CASSFSDRRYEQYF
-	TRBJ1-1	TRBV20-1	many	TGCAGTGCTAGAGATCCCCCGGTTACTGAAGCTTTCTTT	CSARDPPVTEAFF
-	TRBJ1-5	TRBV19	many	TGTGCCAGTAGTCCCTTTGGGGGTTATAGCAATCAGCCCCAGCATTTT	CASSPFGGYSNQPQHF
-	TRBJ1-1	TRBV4-2	many	TGTGCCAGCAGCCAGGGACTTCGGGCGCGGGCTTTCTTT	CASSQGLRARAFF
-	TRBJ2-5	TRBV10-3	-	TGTGCCAAACTAGAGCCAAGATTCCAAGAGACCCAGTACTTC	CAKLEPRFQETQYF
-	TRBJ2-7	TRBV10-3	-	TGTGCCATCAGTGAGTCGGGTTTCGGGACGGGCAATGAGCAGTACTTC	CAISESGFGTGNEQYF
-	TRBJ2-6	TRBV7-2	-	TGTGCCAGCAGCTTTCGGGGTGATCGAGCCAACGTCCTGACTTTC	CASSFRGDRANVLTF
-	TRBJ1-1	TRBV9	many	TGTGCCAGCAGGCCCCTCGGGAACACTGAAGCTTTCTTT	CASRPLGNTEAFF
-	TRBJ2-2	TRBV12-3/TRBV12-4	many	TGTGCCAGCAGCACCTCGGTGGCCTGGAACACCGGGGAGCTGTTTTTT	CASSTSVAWNTGELFF
-	TRBJ2-7	TRBV29-1	many	TGCAGCGTTGAGGGCCGAGGGCGGGAAGCCTCCTACGAGCAGTACTTC	CSVEGRGREASYEQYF
-	TRBJ2-2	TRBV6-1	few	TGTGCCAGCAGAGGAGGACATACGACCGGGGAGCTGTTTTTT	CASRGGHTTGELFF
TRBD1	TRBJ1-1	TRBV16	many	TGTGCCAGCAGCCAATCGGACAGGGGGAACACTGAAGCTTTCTTT	CASSQSDRGNTEAFF
TRBD1	TRBJ2-5	TRBV25-1	once	TGTGCCAGCCGTAAGACAGGGAAGTCGGAGACCCAGTACTTC	CASRKTGKSETQYF
TRBD1	TRBJ1-6	TRBV15	-	TGTGCCACCAGCAGGACCCGGGACAGTAATTCACCCCTCCACTTT	CATSRTRDSNSPLHF
TRBD1	TRBJ2-5	TRBV12-3/TRBV12-4	-	TGTGCCAGCAGTGTAAGACAGGGGAGGCGGCAAGAGACCCAGTACTTC	CASSVRQGRRQETQYF
-	TRBJ1-2	TRBV7-9	many	TGTGCCAGCAGCTTAGGGGGCGCCTCTGACTATGGCTACACCTTC	CASSLGGASDYGYTF
-	TRBJ2-6	TRBV10-3	-	TGTGCCATCAGTGGCGGGGGGGCCAACGTCCTGACTTTC	CAISGGGANVLTF
-	TRBJ1-1	TRBV2	many	TGTGCCAGCAGTGATTCGACGGAGATGAACACTGAAGCTTTCTTT	CASSDSTEMNTEAFF
-	TRBJ2-7	TRBV2	many	TGTGCCAGCAGGATGGACAGTGCTCGTTGGTACGAGCAGTACTTC	CASRMDSARWYEQYF
-	TRBJ2-5	TRBV5-1	-	TGCGCCAGCAGCTTGAGGGGGGACCAAGAGACCCAGTACTTC	CASSLRGDQETQYF
-	TRBJ1-5	TRBV7-8	-	TGTGCCAGCAGCTTAGCGCGCGGGACACGGAGCAATCAGCATTTT	CASSLARGTRSNQHF
-	TRBJ1-6	TRBV7-8	-	TGTGCCAGCAGCTTAGTGATGGGGACTGGGGCCAATTCACCCCTCCACTTT	CASSLVMGTGANSPLHF
-	TRBJ2-5	TRBV10-3	many	TGTGCCATCAGTGAGTCGGTGGCCTCGGGGACCCAGTACTTC	CAISESVASGTQYF
-	TRBJ2-7	TRBV7-8	-	TGTGCCAGCAGCCTCACTCACGGGGGTTCCTACGAGCAGTACTTC	CASSLTHGGSYEQYF
TRBD1	TRBJ2-7	TRBV25-1	many	TGTGCCAGCAGTGATAACAGGGGGGCTGTCGACGAGCAGTACTTC	CASSDNRGAVDEQYF
TRBD1	TRBJ2-5	TRBV29-1	-	TGCAGCATCCTGGCAGGGGGCACGGAGACCCAGTACTTC	CSILAGGTETQYF
TRBD1	TRBJ2-7	TRBV2	once	TGTGCCAGCAGTCCCACCCCGGGACAGGGTCACTGGGAGCAGCACTTC	CASSPTPGQGHWEQHF
TRBD2	TRBJ2-1	TRBV15	-	TGTGCCACCAGGGGGAGGGCCGGTTACAATGAGCAGTTCTTC	CATRGRAGYNEQFF
TRBD2	TRBJ2-7	TRBV5-1	-	TGCGCCAGCAGCTTGGCCAGCGGGGGGCGATCCTACGAGCAGTACTTC	CASSLASGGRSYEQYF
-	TRBJ2-7	TRBV6-6	many	TGTGCCAGCAGTTACAGTCGAGGGCCAGAGAGCTCCTACGAGCAGTACTTC	CASSYSRGPESSYEQYF
-	TRBJ1-5	TRBV20-1	many	TGCAGTGCCGGGCCGGGGAGTAACCAGCATTTT	CSAGPGSNQHF
-	TRBJ1-3	TRBV20-1	many	TGCAGTGCCTCATACGGGGGGACTGGAAACACCATATATTTT	CSASYGGTGNTIYF
-	TRBJ1-5	TRBV9	many	TGTGCCAGCAGCGTAGTCCGGGACACAGAGGTCAATCAGCCCCAGCATTTT	CASSVVRDTEVNQPQHF
TRBD2	TRBJ2-5	TRBV2	-	TGTGCCAGCAGTAAGGGAGGCCTAGCGGGAGAAGAGACCCAGTACTTC	CASSKGGLAGEETQYF
-	TRBJ1-6	TRBV20-1	-	TGCAGTGCTAGTCCCGGGGGAGGGTCACCCCTCCACTTT	CSASPGGGSPLHF
TRBD1	TRBJ1-2	TRBV7-3	-	TGTGCCAGCAGCTCGAACCCGGGACAGGGGGCTTCCTGGGGCTACACCTTC	CASSSNPGQGASWGYTF
-	TRBJ1-1	TRBV12-3/TRBV12-4	many	TGTGCCAGCAGTCCCGAGGTCGGAGGCACTGAAGCTTTCTTT	CASSPEVGGTEAFF
-	TRBJ2-4	TRBV24-1	-	TGTGCCACCATTGGCGGGATAGCCAAAAACATTCAGTACTTC	CATIGGIAKNIQYF
-	TRBJ1-1	TRBV5-5	many	TGTGCCAGCAGCTTGGTGGCCCGAACCCTCACTGAAGCTTTCTTT	CASSLVARTLTEAFF
-	TRBJ2-6	TRBV10-3	once	TGTGCCACCGGCCGAACAGGACTCTCTGGGGCCAACGTCCTGACTTTC	CATGRTGLSGANVLTF
-	TRBJ2-6	TRBV5-1	many	TGCGCCAGCGCCCCCCCTGGGGCCAACGTCCTGACTTTC	CASAPPGANVLTF
-	TRBJ2-2	TRBV4-1	many	TGCGCCAGCAGTCCACGGAGCTCGGGCGAGGCGAACACCGGGGAGCTGTTTTTT	CASSPRSSGEANTGELFF
-	TRBJ1-1	TRBV5-8	many	TGTGCCAGCAGCTTCAGGGCCCTGAACACTGAAGCTTTCTTT	CASSFRALNTEAFF
-	TRBJ2-7	TRBV7-6	-	TGTGCCAGCAGCATGGACAGCCAGAAGGTCTACGAGCAGTACTTC	CASSMDSQKVYEQYF
TRBD2	TRBJ2-2	TRBV12-3/TRBV12-4	many	TGTGCCAGCAGTTTACTGACTAGCGGGAGCACCGGGGAGCTGTTTTTT	CASSLLTSGSTGELFF
TRBD1	TRBJ1-1	TRBV7-9	-	TGTGCCAGCAGCTTAGAGGGGCCGGAGGGGGCCTTT	CASSLEGPEGAF
TRBD2	TRBJ2-7	TRBV7-9	many	TGTGCCAGCAGCACACTAGCGGGAGCCTACGAGCAGTACTTC	CASSTLAGAYEQYF
TRBD1	TRBJ2-2	TRBV20-1	-	TGCAGTGCAACCACGAGGACAGGGTCCACCGGGGAGCTGTTTTTT	CSATTRTGSTGELFF
-	TRBJ2-3	TRBV5-1	-	TGCGCCAGCAGCGGGTGGGAGCTGAGCACAGATACGCAGTATTTT	CASSGWELSTDTQYF
-	TRBJ2-7	TRBV3-1	many	TGCGCCAGCAGCCAAGACTACGAGCAGTACTTC	CASSQDYEQYF
-	TRBJ1-4	TRBV30	-	TGTGCCTGGAGTGATAATGAAAAACTGTTTTTT	CAWSDNEKLFF
TRBD2	TRBJ2-5	TRBV12-3/TRBV12-4	-	TGTGCCAGCAGCCCTATCCGGGGGGTACTGCGGGAGACCCAGTACTTC	CASSPIRGVLRETQYF
TRBD2	TRBJ2-7	TRBV30	few	TGTGCCGGCCGTCGGGCGGGAGTTTACGAGCAGTACTTC	CAGRRAGVYEQYF
-	TRBJ2-1	TRBV7-3	few	TGTGCCAGCAGCGCAGATCCTTACAATGAGCAGTTCTTC	CASSADPYNEQFF
TRBD1	TRBJ2-7	TRBV11-2	-	TGTGCCAGCAGCGAAACAGGGGGTGACGAGCAGTACTTC	CASSETGGDEQYF